This TCR beta chain is drawn from a study of T cells after yellow fever vaccination. General study findings and limits: FACS-sorted repertoires could contain abundant clonotypes contaminating from the bulk population.

5'RACE template switching generated TCR cDNA, adding a universal primer site and UMIs. TCRdb called the 5' RACE reads again in MiXCR, with one record for every CDR3 protein. The sample carries more than 300,000 distinct CDR3 sequences, roughly 10% recorded once. V was pared by 7 bases and J by 1 base, with 12 bases between. The V gene's germline CDR1 is KGHDR and CDR2 SFDVKD. This CDR3 contains 14 residues. This clonotype was counted a few times. Its specificity is unknown. The TCR was taken from a young man who received the YFV17D yellow fever vaccine. Sample: CD4+ T cells sorted from PBMCs, taken 45 days after the yellow fever booster vaccination. This rearrangement joins TRBV24-1 to TRBJ1-1; D is unresolved. CDR3 in DNA: TGTGCCACCAGATCTAAAGGGCAGAACACTGAAGCTTTCTTT. It yields the protein CATRSKGQNTEAFF.